This is a list of T cell receptor beta chains from one sample in a study of patients and donors after allogeneic stem cell transplantation. MiXCR was run by TCRdb on the RT-PCR reads, yielding one entry per CDR3 protein. The table records about 960,000 distinct CDR3 sequences, 18% of them present only once. Sequenced material: blood, either unsorted or a sorted T cell fraction (not recorded which). The receptor set was obtained from a human donor who was either an allogeneic HSCT recipient or a stem cell or donor lymphocyte infusion donor (not recorded which). It is not recorded whose cells these are; they may come from a transplant donor. Both conserved end residues are part of each CDR3. Each record gives: clone size, J gene, V gene, D gene, CDR3 DNA, CDR3 protein. D genes are given only for firm matches. Expanded clones get a size class; other rows say once, few or many, or leave the size out.

few,TRBJ1-6,TRBV10-2,TRBD1,TGCGCCAGCAGTTTGACAGGGGGCTGGGATTCACCCCTCCACTTT,CASSLTGGWDSPLHF
-,TRBJ1-2,TRBV5-6,-,TGTGCCAGCAGCCCTGAACCGGCGCGCTATGGCTACACCTTC,CASSPEPARYGYTF
few,TRBJ1-1,TRBV10-3,-,TGTGCCATCAGTGAGACCTTTTTGAGGAACACTGAAGCTTTCTTT,CAISETFLRNTEAFF
many,TRBJ1-2,TRBV12-3/TRBV12-4,-,TGTGCCAGCAGTTTAGGACAGAGCTATGGCTACACCTTC,CASSLGQSYGYTF
few,TRBJ2-7,TRBV29-1,-,TGCAGCGTTGGGCAGGGTACGGGCTACGAGCAGTACTTC,CSVGQGTGYEQYF
-,TRBJ1-5,TRBV5-5,TRBD1,TGTGCCAGCAGCGAACAGGGGGTAGAGCCCCAGCATTTT,CASSEQGVEPQHF
few,TRBJ2-1,TRBV12-3/TRBV12-4,TRBD2,TGTGCCAGCAGTTTAGGGCCGCGGGACTACCCGGGGAATGAGCAGTTCTTC,CASSLGPRDYPGNEQFF
-,TRBJ2-7,TRBV24-1,-,TGTGCCACCAGTGATTCCCGGGACGGCTACTACGAGCAGTACTTC,CATSDSRDGYYEQYF
few,TRBJ2-1,TRBV5-1,-,TGCGCCAGCAGTCCAGTGGCCGGGGGACCTGAGCAGTTCTTC,CASSPVAGGPEQFF
once,TRBJ1-5,TRBV20-1,-,TGCAGTGCTAGAAATTCCAGGGACAATCAGCCCCAGCATTTT,CSARNSRDNQPQHF
-,TRBJ2-4,TRBV20-1,-,TGCAGTGCTAGAGGGCAGGTATACATTCAGTACTTC,CSARGQVYIQYF
few,TRBJ1-1,TRBV30,-,TGTGCCTGGGCCTGGACAGATGAAGCTTTCTTT,CAWAWTDEAFF
few,TRBJ2-5,TRBV20-1,TRBD1,TGCAGTGCTTATGGACAGGGACAGACCCAGTACTTC,CSAYGQGQTQYF
few,TRBJ2-4,TRBV4-3,-,TGCGCCAGCAGCCAAGATGGCAGGGGCGGGTTGGTTCAGTACTTC,CASSQDGRGGLVQYF
-,TRBJ2-5,TRBV9,-,TGTGCCAGCAGCGCACCGATGGGGGAGACCCAGTACTTC,CASSAPMGETQYF
-,TRBJ1-5,TRBV19,TRBD1,TGTGCCAGTAGACAGGGGGGGGGCAATCAGCCCCAGCATTTT,CASRQGGGNQPQHF
-,TRBJ1-1,TRBV15,-,TGTGCCACCAGTACCCCGGGCCCACAGATCGCCAACACTGAAGCTTTCTTT,CATSTPGPQIANTEAFF
-,TRBJ1-1,TRBV12-3/TRBV12-4,TRBD1,TGTGCCAGCAGTTGGGGACAGCATGAAGCTTTCTTT,CASSWGQHEAFF
few,TRBJ2-7,TRBV20-1,-,TGCAGTGCTTACGGGGACCAAGCCTACGAGCAGTACTTC,CSAYGDQAYEQYF
-,TRBJ1-2,TRBV5-6,-,TGTGCCAGCAGCTCACGACCAAGTTCCAACACCTTC,CASSSRPSSNTF
-,TRBJ1-1,TRBV7-3,-,TGTGCCAGCGCCCCAGGGTGGGACACTGAAGCTTTCTTT,CASAPGWDTEAFF
-,TRBJ2-6,TRBV12-3/TRBV12-4,-,TGTGCCAGCAGTCGGGTTGGCAGAAACTCTGGGGCCAACGTCCTGACTTTC,CASSRVGRNSGANVLTF
-,TRBJ2-5,TRBV12-3/TRBV12-4,-,TGTGCCAGCAGCCCCTCTGGGGGGGGGCGGACCCAGTACTTC,CASSPSGGGRTQYF
many,TRBJ2-3,TRBV9,TRBD1,TGTGCCAGCAGCGTAGAGGGGACAGGGGGCATCGCAGATACGCAGTATTTT,CASSVEGTGGIADTQYF
-,TRBJ2-2,TRBV12-3/TRBV12-4,-,TGTGCCAGCAACCTAATTCGACTAAACACCGGGGAGCTGTTTTTT,CASNLIRLNTGELFF
few,TRBJ1-2,TRBV5-4,-,TGTGCCAGCAGCCGTTGGGCCGCCCCCTATGGCTACACCTTC,CASSRWAAPYGYTF
few,TRBJ2-7,TRBV12-3/TRBV12-4,-,TGTGCCAGCAGTTGGGGTCCCTTCGACGAGCAGTACTTC,CASSWGPFDEQYF
few,TRBJ2-3,TRBV4-2,-,TGTGCCAGCAGCCAAACAGGCCGCACAGATACGCAGTATTTT,CASSQTGRTDTQYF
few,TRBJ2-1,TRBV3-1,-,TGTGCCAGCAGCCAAGGATCCTATACTATGCACAATGAGCAGTTCTTC,CASSQGSYTMHNEQFF
-,TRBJ2-1,TRBV5-1,-,TGCGCCAGCAGCTTCGGAGGGGGGGTTAAAGATAATGAGCAGTTCTTC,CASSFGGGVKDNEQFF
once,TRBJ2-7,TRBV2,TRBD2,TGTGCCAGCACCATAGCGGGAGGAGGAACCTACGAGCAGTACTTC,CASTIAGGGTYEQYF
few,TRBJ2-1,TRBV5-6,-,TGTGCCAGCAGCTACCGGGACCTAAACCAAGGGTACAATGAGCAGTCCTTC,CASSYRDLNQGYNEQSF
once,TRBJ2-5,TRBV15,TRBD2,TGTGCCACCAGCAGAAGCGGGGGACTAGCGGAAGAGACCCAGTACTTC,CATSRSGGLAEETQYF
-,TRBJ2-2,TRBV2,TRBD1,TGTGCCACCGGGACAGGGTACAACACCGGGGAGCTGTTTTTT,CATGTGYNTGELFF
once,TRBJ2-5,TRBV27,TRBD1,TGTGCCAGCAGCTCGACAGGGTCTGGGCAAGAGACCCAGTACTTC,CASSSTGSGQETQYF
-,TRBJ2-1,TRBV19,TRBD1,TGTGCCACCCTTTCCGGGACAGGGGAAAACAATGAGCAGTTCTTC,CATLSGTGENNEQFF
-,TRBJ1-6,TRBV6-2/TRBV6-3,-,TGTGCCAGCATCCAAAGTTATAATTCACCCCTCCACTTT,CASIQSYNSPLHF
-,TRBJ2-7,TRBV5-1,-,TGCGCCAGCAGCACCTACGGGGCCCGTCTTTACGAGCAGTACTTC,CASSTYGARLYEQYF
-,TRBJ2-7,TRBV4-1,-,TGCGCCAGCAGCCAAGGGGGTAAGGTGAGCTACGAGCAGTACTTC,CASSQGGKVSYEQYF
-,TRBJ2-7,TRBV11-3,-,TGTGCCAGCAGCATAGGGGCTAGCAGGGGGGACGAGCAGTACTTC,CASSIGASRGDEQYF
-,TRBJ2-1,TRBV20-1,TRBD1,TGCAGTGCTTCCCGACAGGGCAATGAGCAGTTCTTC,CSASRQGNEQFF
many,TRBJ2-3,TRBV12-3/TRBV12-4,-,TGTGCCAGCAGTCTTTTTGGGGCGGGGCCCGCAGATACGCAGTATTTT,CASSLFGAGPADTQYF
few,TRBJ1-1,TRBV29-1,-,TGCAGTTCCGGGCGGCAGGGGAAGTTGAACACTGAAGCTTTCTTT,CSSGRQGKLNTEAFF
few,TRBJ2-3,TRBV4-1,-,TGCGCCAGCAGCCAAGAAGGGGTTCGAGATACGCAGTATTTT,CASSQEGVRDTQYF
few,TRBJ1-1,TRBV6-5,TRBD1,TGTGCCAGCAGTTGGGACAGGCGCATGAACACTGAAGCTTTCTTT,CASSWDRRMNTEAFF
-,TRBJ1-5,TRBV20-1,-,TGCAGTGCTAAGAACAGGGACAATCAGCCCCAGCATTTT,CSAKNRDNQPQHF
-,TRBJ1-3,TRBV11-3,-,TGTGCCAGCAGCCTACGACTGAAATCTGGAAACACCATATATTTT,CASSLRLKSGNTIYF
-,TRBJ2-2,TRBV30,-,TGTGCCTGGAGTGTAGCCGTCCGTACCGGGGAGCTGTTTTTT,CAWSVAVRTGELFF
-,TRBJ1-5,TRBV7-6,-,TGTGCCAGCAGCTTAGGAGGGGTTCAGCCCCAGCATTTT,CASSLGGVQPQHF
few,TRBJ1-2,TRBV29-1,-,TGCAGCGTCTCAAGGGGCTATGGCTACACCTTC,CSVSRGYGYTF